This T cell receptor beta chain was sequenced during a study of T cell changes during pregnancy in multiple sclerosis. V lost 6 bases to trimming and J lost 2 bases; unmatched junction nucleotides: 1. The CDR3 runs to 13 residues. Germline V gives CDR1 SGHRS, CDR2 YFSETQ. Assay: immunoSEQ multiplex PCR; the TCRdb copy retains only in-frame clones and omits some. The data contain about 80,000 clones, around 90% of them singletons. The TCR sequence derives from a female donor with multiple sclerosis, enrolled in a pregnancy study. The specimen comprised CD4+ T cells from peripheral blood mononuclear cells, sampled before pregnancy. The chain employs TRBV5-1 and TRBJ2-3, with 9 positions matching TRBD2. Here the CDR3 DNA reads TGCGCCAGCATAGCGGGAGACACAGATACGCAGTATTTT. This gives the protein CASIAGDTDTQYF.